A selection of T cell receptor beta chains follows, all from one sample in a study of blood T cell repertoires in COVID-19. Measured with immunoSEQ multiplex PCR; TCRdb has only the in-frame clones, and not every one. The sample yields nearly 45,000 clones, approximately 79% seen once. Sequenced material: peripheral blood. The receptors here all came from a human donor in a cohort sampled during active COVID-19. Both conserved end residues are part of each CDR3. A D gene is named only where the DNA matches it firmly. The listing skips clone size in some rows; elsewhere it reads once, few, many or a size class.

d_call: .; j_call: TRBJ2-5; clone_size: .; v_call: TRBV21-1; cdr3_nt: TGTGCCAGCAGCAAAGAAACTAGCGGGGGGCAAGAGACCCAGTACTTC; cdr3_aa: CASSKETSGGQETQYF
d_call: .; j_call: TRBJ2-2; clone_size: .; v_call: TRBV5-1; cdr3_nt: TGCGCCAGCAGCTTTCTCGGGGGGCAGGGCACCGGGGAGCTGTTTTTT; cdr3_aa: CASSFLGGQGTGELFF
d_call: .; j_call: TRBJ1-2; clone_size: .; v_call: TRBV6-1; cdr3_nt: TGTGCCAGCAGTGACAGGCACTATGGCTACACCTTC; cdr3_aa: CASSDRHYGYTF
d_call: TRBD1; j_call: TRBJ2-3; clone_size: .; v_call: TRBV28; cdr3_nt: TGTGCCAGCAGTTCTCCGGGACAGGGTGGGTTGACAGATACGCAGTATTTT; cdr3_aa: CASSSPGQGGLTDTQYF
d_call: .; j_call: TRBJ1-1; clone_size: .; v_call: TRBV5-8; cdr3_nt: TGTGCCAGCAGCGTTCCTCCGGGACTCGGGTCTGAAGCTTTCTTT; cdr3_aa: CASSVPPGLGSEAFF
d_call: TRBD1; j_call: TRBJ2-5; clone_size: .; v_call: TRBV19; cdr3_nt: TGTGCCAGTAGTATATGGACAGGGGGCTCGCAAGAGACCCAGTACTTC; cdr3_aa: CASSIWTGGSQETQYF
d_call: TRBD2; j_call: TRBJ2-1; clone_size: few; v_call: TRBV19; cdr3_nt: TGTGCCAGTAGTTTTAGCGGGGATCCGAGTTACAATGAGCAGTTCTTC; cdr3_aa: CASSFSGDPSYNEQFF
d_call: TRBD1; j_call: TRBJ1-3; clone_size: .; v_call: TRBV28; cdr3_nt: TGTGCCAGCAGGAAGGGACAGGGGGCAACTGGAAACACCATATATTTT; cdr3_aa: CASRKGQGATGNTIYF
d_call: .; j_call: TRBJ2-5; clone_size: .; v_call: TRBV4-1; cdr3_nt: TGCGCCAGCAGCCAGGACAGCAACAAAGAGACCCAGTACTTC; cdr3_aa: CASSQDSNKETQYF
d_call: .; j_call: TRBJ2-6; clone_size: .; v_call: TRBV29-1; cdr3_nt: TGCAGCGTTGAAGATAGAAAAGACTTCTCTGGGGCCAACGTCCTGACTTTC; cdr3_aa: CSVEDRKDFSGANVLTF
d_call: TRBD1; j_call: TRBJ2-2; clone_size: .; v_call: TRBV4-1; cdr3_nt: TGCGCCAGCAGCCGGCAGGGGGCGGGCGGGGAGCTGTTTTTT; cdr3_aa: CASSRQGAGGELFF
d_call: .; j_call: TRBJ2-3; clone_size: .; v_call: TRBV11-2; cdr3_nt: TGTGCCAGCAGCTTAGCAGTGACAGCTAGCACAGATACGCAGTATTTT; cdr3_aa: CASSLAVTASTDTQYF
d_call: .; j_call: TRBJ1-1; clone_size: .; v_call: TRBV18; cdr3_nt: TGTGCCAGCTCACCGGGGCAGGGGTACACTGAAGCTTTCTTT; cdr3_aa: CASSPGQGYTEAFF
d_call: TRBD2; j_call: TRBJ2-1; clone_size: .; v_call: TRBV9; cdr3_nt: TGTGCCAGTTCGAGGGGAGGGGCCTCTTACAATGAGCAGTTCTTC; cdr3_aa: CASSRGGASYNEQFF
d_call: TRBD1; j_call: TRBJ1-5; clone_size: .; v_call: TRBV6-1; cdr3_nt: TGTGCCAGCAGTGAAGACGCAGGGGGAAGTCAGCCCCAGCATTTT; cdr3_aa: CASSEDAGGSQPQHF
d_call: .; j_call: TRBJ1-3; clone_size: .; v_call: TRBV7-2; cdr3_nt: TGTGCCAGCAGCTTAACCCTGGGGAGCTCTGGAAACACCATATATTTT; cdr3_aa: CASSLTLGSSGNTIYF
d_call: .; j_call: TRBJ2-7; clone_size: .; v_call: TRBV6-2/TRBV6-3; cdr3_nt: TGTGCCAGCAGTTACTCGGGGACTCCCTACGAGCAGTACTTC; cdr3_aa: CASSYSGTPYEQYF
d_call: TRBD1; j_call: TRBJ2-1; clone_size: .; v_call: TRBV27; cdr3_nt: TGTGCCAGCAGCATGCAGACAGGGACCGACTACAATGAGCAGTTCTTC; cdr3_aa: CASSMQTGTDYNEQFF
d_call: .; j_call: TRBJ1-1; clone_size: .; v_call: TRBV6-4; cdr3_nt: TGTGCCAGCAGTGCCGACAGGTGGGACACTGAAGCTTTCTTT; cdr3_aa: CASSADRWDTEAFF
d_call: .; j_call: TRBJ1-4; clone_size: .; v_call: TRBV4-2; cdr3_nt: TGTGCCAGCAGCGGAACCGGGGGAGAAAAACTGTTTTTT; cdr3_aa: CASSGTGGEKLFF
d_call: TRBD2; j_call: TRBJ2-2; clone_size: .; v_call: TRBV5-1; cdr3_nt: TGCGCCAGCAGCTCAGGGACTAGCGGGAAAAACACCGGGGAGCTGTTTTTT; cdr3_aa: CASSSGTSGKNTGELFF
d_call: TRBD1; j_call: TRBJ1-2; clone_size: .; v_call: TRBV19; cdr3_nt: TGTGCCAGTAGCTGGCTCGGTACGATGCGGGACAGGGAAAACTATGGCTACACCTTC; cdr3_aa: CASSWLGTMRDRENYGYTF
d_call: .; j_call: TRBJ2-1; clone_size: .; v_call: TRBV7-9; cdr3_nt: TGTGCCAGCAGTATACAGGGGGGGCATGAGCAGTTCTTC; cdr3_aa: CASSIQGGHEQFF
d_call: TRBD1; j_call: TRBJ2-4; clone_size: few; v_call: TRBV7-9; cdr3_nt: TGTGCCAGCAGCTCGGGACAGAGCAATTCCGCAGCAGGGATTAACATTCAGTACTTC; cdr3_aa: CASSSGQSNSAAGINIQYF
d_call: .; j_call: TRBJ1-1; clone_size: .; v_call: TRBV11-1; cdr3_nt: TGTGCCAGCAGCCCGCACAGGGATAACACTGAAGCTTTCTTT; cdr3_aa: CASSPHRDNTEAFF
d_call: .; j_call: TRBJ1-2; clone_size: once; v_call: TRBV7-2; cdr3_nt: TGTGCCAGCAGCTTCGGTGAGAGGCTGAGAGGCTACACCTTC; cdr3_aa: CASSFGERLRGYTF
d_call: TRBD1; j_call: TRBJ1-5; clone_size: .; v_call: TRBV19; cdr3_nt: TGTGCCAGTAGAAAACAGGGGGGGCAGCCCCAGCATTTT; cdr3_aa: CASRKQGGQPQHF
d_call: .; j_call: TRBJ2-4; clone_size: .; v_call: TRBV12-3/TRBV12-4; cdr3_nt: TGTGCCAGCAGTTTCGGGGGGCGGGACATTCAGTACTTC; cdr3_aa: CASSFGGRDIQYF
d_call: .; j_call: TRBJ1-1; clone_size: .; v_call: TRBV5-1; cdr3_nt: TGCGCCAGCAGCTCGACTACGAACACTGAAGCTTTCTTT; cdr3_aa: CASSSTTNTEAFF
d_call: .; j_call: TRBJ2-2; clone_size: .; v_call: TRBV7-9; cdr3_nt: TGTGCCAGCAGCTTAGGCTCGGGGGTGACCACCGGGGAGCTGTTTTTT; cdr3_aa: CASSLGSGVTTGELFF
d_call: .; j_call: TRBJ2-2; clone_size: .; v_call: TRBV5-1; cdr3_nt: TGCGCCAGCAGAGACACGAAAACCAACACCGGGGAGCTGTTTTTT; cdr3_aa: CASRDTKTNTGELFF
d_call: .; j_call: TRBJ2-1; clone_size: .; v_call: TRBV5-1; cdr3_nt: TGCGCCAGCAGCTTGGACTCGGGGAACAATGAGCAGTTCTTC; cdr3_aa: CASSLDSGNNEQFF
d_call: .; j_call: TRBJ2-3; clone_size: once; v_call: TRBV19; cdr3_nt: TGTGCCAGTAGTATAGATCCTAGCACAGATACGCAGTATTTT; cdr3_aa: CASSIDPSTDTQYF
d_call: .; j_call: TRBJ2-1; clone_size: .; v_call: TRBV24-1; cdr3_nt: TGTGCCACCAGTGATTTTGGGAGTCGGCCGGGTGAGCAGTTCTTC; cdr3_aa: CATSDFGSRPGEQFF
d_call: .; j_call: TRBJ2-1; clone_size: .; v_call: TRBV2; cdr3_nt: TGTGCCAGCAGTGAACTGGGGGCGAGCTCCTACAATGAGCAGTTCTTC; cdr3_aa: CASSELGASSYNEQFF
d_call: .; j_call: TRBJ1-3; clone_size: many; v_call: TRBV7-2; cdr3_nt: TGTGCCAGCAGCTTTTATTCCTGGGCCGGCCTGAACTCTGGAAACACCATATATTTT; cdr3_aa: CASSFYSWAGLNSGNTIYF
d_call: .; j_call: TRBJ2-1; clone_size: few; v_call: TRBV3-1/TRBV3-2; cdr3_nt: TGTGCCAGCAGCCCCACTACCCGTAGGAATGAGCAGTTCTTC; cdr3_aa: CASSPTTRRNEQFF
d_call: .; j_call: TRBJ2-2; clone_size: .; v_call: TRBV6-6; cdr3_nt: TGTGCCAGCTACGTAGGGGCCGCGAACACCGGGGAGCTGTTTTTT; cdr3_aa: CASYVGAANTGELFF
d_call: TRBD1; j_call: TRBJ1-6; clone_size: .; v_call: TRBV6-5; cdr3_nt: TGTGCCAGCACCCGACAGGGTAGGAATTCACCCCTCCACTTT; cdr3_aa: CASTRQGRNSPLHF
d_call: .; j_call: TRBJ2-3; clone_size: .; v_call: TRBV3-1/TRBV3-2; cdr3_nt: TGTGCCAGCAGCCAAGATACCCGAGGAGATACGCAGTATTTT; cdr3_aa: CASSQDTRGDTQYF
d_call: TRBD1; j_call: TRBJ2-2; clone_size: .; v_call: TRBV7-3; cdr3_nt: TGTGCCAGCAGCTCGACAGGGGTGGCCGGGGAGCTGTTTTTT; cdr3_aa: CASSSTGVAGELFF
d_call: .; j_call: TRBJ1-2; clone_size: .; v_call: TRBV30; cdr3_nt: TGTGCCTGGATCTGGGGCAGTCGCTACACCTTC; cdr3_aa: CAWIWGSRYTF
d_call: .; j_call: TRBJ1-3; clone_size: .; v_call: TRBV18; cdr3_nt: TGTGCCAGCTCACCATGGGCGGGAATCGGTGGAAACACCATATATTTT; cdr3_aa: CASSPWAGIGGNTIYF
d_call: .; j_call: TRBJ2-3; clone_size: .; v_call: TRBV6-2/TRBV6-3; cdr3_nt: TGTGCCAGCAGTTACTCGCACCTAGTAGATACGCAGTATTTT; cdr3_aa: CASSYSHLVDTQYF